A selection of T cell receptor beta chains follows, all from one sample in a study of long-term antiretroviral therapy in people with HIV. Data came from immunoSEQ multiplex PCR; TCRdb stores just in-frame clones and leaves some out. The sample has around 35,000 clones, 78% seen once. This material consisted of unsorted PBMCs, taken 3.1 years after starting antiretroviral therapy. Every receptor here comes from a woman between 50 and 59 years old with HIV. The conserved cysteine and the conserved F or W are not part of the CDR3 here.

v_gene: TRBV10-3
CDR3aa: AISQGQGEYGYT

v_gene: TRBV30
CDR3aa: AWASGGAGNEQF

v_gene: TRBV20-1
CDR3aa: SASKGYEQY

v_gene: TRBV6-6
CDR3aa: ASGSPQY

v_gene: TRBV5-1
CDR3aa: ASSLTSQGKEKLF

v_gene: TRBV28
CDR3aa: ASSLDRRFHEQY

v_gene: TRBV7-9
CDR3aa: ASSLVVLDADTQY

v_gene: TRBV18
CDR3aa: ASSLDESYEQY

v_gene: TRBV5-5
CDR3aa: ASRPPGAVSPLH

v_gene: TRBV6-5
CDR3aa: ASSYSGNRGETQY

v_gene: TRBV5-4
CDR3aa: ASSLAPGLAGGDTQY

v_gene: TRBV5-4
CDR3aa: ASSSLGPPLH

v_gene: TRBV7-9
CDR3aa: ASSFSPNYEQY

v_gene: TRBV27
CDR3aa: ASSLPAGGSNEQF

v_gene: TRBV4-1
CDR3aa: ASSWGAGRDEQF

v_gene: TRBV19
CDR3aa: ASSILAGGTDTQY

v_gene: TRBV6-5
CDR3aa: ASSYTYYSSYNEQF

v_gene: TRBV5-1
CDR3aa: ASSLTPRRGAYNEQF

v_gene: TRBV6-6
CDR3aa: ASLNSGSYGYT

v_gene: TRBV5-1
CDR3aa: ASSSAGAGSTIY

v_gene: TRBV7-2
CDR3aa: ASSTEGQPYYGYT